The T cell receptor (beta chain) described here comes from a study of T cell changes during pregnancy in multiple sclerosis. Only in-frame clones appear in the TCRdb table, and some are missing; sequencing was by immunoSEQ multiplex PCR. The sample lists approximately 99,000 clones, 90% to 95% occurring once. This TCR derives from a female donor with multiple sclerosis, enrolled in a pregnancy study. The sequenced sample was peripheral blood, obtained after pregnancy.

CDR3 residues: CAPHSGRVRETQYF. The CDR3 bases are TGTGCCCCCCATAGCGGGAGGGTGAGGGAGACCCAGTACTTC. The chain couples TRBV30 to TRBJ2-5; 11 bases are a match to TRBD2. The CDR3 spans 14 residues. Losses at the gene ends were 8 bases for V and 5 bases for J; bases not matched to a gene: 10. The germline CDR1 and CDR2 sequences are GTSNPN and SVGIG (reference sequence).